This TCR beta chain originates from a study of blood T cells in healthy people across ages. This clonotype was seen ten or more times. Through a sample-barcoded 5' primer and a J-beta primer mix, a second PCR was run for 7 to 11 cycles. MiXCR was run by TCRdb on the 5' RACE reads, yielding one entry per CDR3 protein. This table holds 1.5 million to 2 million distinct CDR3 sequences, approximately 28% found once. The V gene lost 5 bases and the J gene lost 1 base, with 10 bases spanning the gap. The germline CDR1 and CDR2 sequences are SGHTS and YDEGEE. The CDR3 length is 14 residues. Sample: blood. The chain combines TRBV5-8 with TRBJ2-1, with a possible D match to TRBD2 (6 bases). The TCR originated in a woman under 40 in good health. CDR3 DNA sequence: TGTGCCAGCAGGCCGGGACTTTCCTACAATGAGCAGTTCTTC. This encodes CASRPGLSYNEQFF.